These 5 T cell receptor beta chains share one sample of origin, sequenced in a study of blood T cell repertoires in COVID-19. Profiled with immunoSEQ multiplex PCR; TCRdb holds only in-frame clones, not every one. The data show about 270,000 clones, about nine tenths seen once. The specimen was PBMCs or T cells enriched from blood (not recorded which). The receptor source for this set is a woman between 40 and 55 years old with acute COVID-19.

This chain uses TRBV30 with TRBJ1-6; D not resolved. Trimming shortened V by 4 bases and J by 6 bases, and 13 bases separated the two germline ends. The CDR3 covers 14 residues. Germline CDR1 and CDR2: GTSNPN and SVGIG (reference sequence). The CDR3 sequence: CAWNPGLGNSPLHF. The CDR3 coding sequence is TGTGCCTGGAACCCGGGATTGGGTAATTCACCCCTCCACTTT.

The chain uses TRBV5-1 and TRBJ1-1, with 8 bases matching TRBD1. The germline V gene encodes CDR1 SGHRS and CDR2 YFSETQ. The V and J ends lost 2 bases and 2 bases, in that order; junction bases with no gene match: 11. The CDR3 is 17 residues long. This chain's CDR3 is CASSFSLGTGANTEAFF. The CDR3 DNA is TGCGCCAGCAGCTTCTCCCTTGGGACAGGCGCAAACACTGAAGCTTTCTTT.

The rearrangement joins TRBV9 to TRBJ1-2; 8 nucleotides line up with TRBD1. Germline V gives CDR1 SGDLS, CDR2 YYNGEE. The V and J ends lost 4 bases and 8 bases, in that order; junction bases with no gene match: 16. The CDR3 extends over 16 amino acids. The CDR3 DNA reads TGTGCCAGCAGCCTATTCCCCAAAGAGACAGGGGAAGGCTACACCTTC. It encodes CASSLFPKETGEGYTF.

The chain has TRBV3-1 (or the pseudogene TRBV3-2) and TRBJ2-5; TRBD2 agrees at 14 bases. This CDR3 is 16 amino acids long. Germline V gene data show CDR1 as LGHDT and CDR2 as YNNKEL (reference sequence). J lost 5 bases, V lost 4 bases, and 6 bases had no gene match. The DNA for the CDR3 is TGTGCCAGCAGCCGGGGGACTAGCGGGGGACGGGAGACCCAGTACTTC. Residues: CASSRGTSGGRETQYF.

This CDR3 reads CASSQGGGHGKLFF. In DNA form, the CDR3 reads TGTGCCAGCAGCCAGGGTGGAGGGCACGGAAAACTGTTTTTT. The chain is built from TRBV5-4 and TRBJ1-4; the D gene is possibly TRBD1 (5 bases). Germline V CDR1 and CDR2: SGHNT, YYREEE (reference sequence). This CDR3 has 14 amino acids. V was trimmed by 4 bases and J by 10 bases, leaving 17 bases between them.